These 4 T cell receptor beta chains originate from one sample sequenced in a study of T cell responses to AZD1222 COVID-19 vaccine. This table comes from immunoSEQ multiplex PCR, and its TCRdb copy is limited to in-frame clones, with some not included. This repertoire shows 140,000 to 150,000 clones, around nine tenths found once; its top ten account for 4% to 6%. Here the sequenced sample was peripheral blood, taken on day 0 of AZD1222 vaccination. The receptors shown here come from an adult in good health.

The rearrangement joins TRBV27 to TRBJ2-3, with D uncertain. Between the trimmed V and J ends, which lost 5 bases and 6 bases, there was a span of 9 bases. CDR1 is MNHEY, CDR2 SMNVEV, per germline (reference sequence). This CDR3 is 12 amino acids long. The CDR3, as DNA: TGTGCCAGCAGTAGACCCATGGATACGCAGTATTTT. It encodes CASSRPMDTQYF.

The gene calls are TRBV7-9 and TRBJ2-5; D remains unclear. CDR1 SEHNR and CDR2 FQNEAQ come from the germline V gene (reference sequence). V was cut by 0 bases and J by 7 bases, with 6 bases left in between. The CDR3 totals 12 residues. CDR3 sequence: CASSLAPATQYF. DNA for the CDR3: TGTGCCAGCAGCTTAGCGCCTGCGACCCAGTACTTC.

V usage is TRBV7-9 and J usage is TRBJ2-1; TRBD2 is a possible D gene (6 bases). V was trimmed by 6 bases and J by 0 bases, leaving 15 bases between them. The germline CDR1 and CDR2 sequences are SEHNR and FQNEAQ (reference sequence). This CDR3 contains 16 residues. CDR3 in DNA: TGTGCCAGCAGGTTGGGACTGGCGAGCTCCTACAATGAGCAGTTCTTC. Translation gives CASRLGLASSYNEQFF.

The chain carries TRBV2 and TRBJ2-5; possibly TRBD1 for D (6 bases). The V and J ends lost 5 bases and 4 bases respectively, with 17 bases between them. CDR1 is SNHLY and CDR2 is FYNNEI in the germline V gene. The CDR3 has 15 residues. The CDR3 nucleotides are TGTGCCAGCAGTTTACAGGGTCTTGAGGGAGAGACCCAGTACTTC. Amino acid sequence: CASSLQGLEGETQYF.